The 10 T cell receptor beta chains presented below share a single source sample, sequenced in a study of Ad26.COV2.S vaccination and SARS-CoV-2 variants (dated by TCRdb to about 2021). Per the publication, the treatment or condition label means: roughly 19 received Ad26.COV2.S at low or high dose, single or two shots; 5 received placebo; per-sample allocation not given. Repertoires of vaccine and placebo recipients were sequenced from samples taken on day 63 after the first injection. The library relied on the immunoSEQ multiplex PCR assay. The immuneACCESS repertoire file appears here via TCRdb, limited to in-frame rearrangements. These files lack a portion of the clones; in checked studies, under half of the deficit traces to unresolved V genes, and the cause of the others is not known. The sample has fewer than 900,000 clones on record, around 92% of them singletons. The leading ten clones occupy roughly 1.5% of the sample.

The sequenced sample was peripheral blood, obtained in a trial of Ad26.COV2.S vaccine versus placebo. The receptors come from a person between 18 and 65 years old who received the Ad26.COV2.S COVID-19 vaccine or a placebo.

The chain employs TRBV2 and TRBJ1-2; no clear D. Trimming removed 6 bases at V and 6 bases at J, with 14 bases between. This CDR3 is 13 amino acids long. Germline V lookup: CDR1 SNHLY, CDR2 FYNNEI. The CDR3 protein is CASRPADQDGYTF. The CDR3 region has the DNA TGTGCCAGCAGACCAGCGGATCAAGATGGCTACACCTTC.

For the CDR3, the DNA is TGTGCCACCAGTGAGGGGACAGGGGAGAGCCAGCCCCAGCATTTT. Its protein is CATSEGTGESQPQHF. This chain uses TRBV24-1 with TRBJ1-5; 10 bases are a match to TRBD1. CDR3 size: 15 residues. Per germline, CDR1 KGHDR and CDR2 SFDVKD. V trimming: 4 bases; J trimming: 7 bases; junction bases outside the gene matches: 6.

The chain employs TRBV6-5 and TRBJ1-2, with D unclear. Trimming stripped 10 bases from V and 8 bases from J, with 20 bases between. The CDR3 consists of 13 residues. Germline CDR1 is MNHEY and CDR2 is SVGAGI. CDR3 nucleotides: TGTGCCACGAAATGGGAACACCCGAGGGGCTACACCTTC. Its protein is CATKWEHPRGYTF.

CDR3 amino acids: CASSYNSGLYEQYF. The DNA for the CDR3 is TGTGCCAGCAGTTATAACAGCGGGCTCTACGAGCAGTACTTC. The chain is built from TRBV6-2 or TRBV6-3 and TRBJ2-7; weak D call: TRBD2 (6 bases). V shed 3 bases and J shed 3 bases, with 12 bases lying between them. Germline V gene sequence: CDR1 MNHEY, CDR2 SVGEGT. The CDR3 extends over 14 amino acids.

This chain connects TRBV13 to TRBJ2-7; D not resolved. Between the trimmed V and J ends, which lost 0 bases and 5 bases, there was a span of 8 bases. The germline CDR1 and CDR2 sequences are PRHDT and FYEKMQ (reference sequence). The CDR3 sequence is 13 residues long. CDR3 DNA sequence: TGTGCCAGCAGCTTAGGGACCTTGAACGAGCAGTACTTC. Translated, it gives CASSLGTLNEQYF. Using reference TRBV13 and TRBJ2-7 for the parts outside the CDR3, the full variable domain is AAGVIQSPRHLIKEKRETATLKCYPIPRHDTVYWYQQGPGQDPQFLISFYEKMQSDKGSIPDRFSAQQFSDYHSELNMSSLELGDSALYFCASSLGTLNEQYFGPGTRLTVT.

The gene calls are TRBV2 and TRBJ1-1, with a weak D call TRBD1 (5 bases). This CDR3 comprises 13 residues. Germline assignment: CDR1 SNHLY and CDR2 FYNNEI. Trimming pared 3 bases from V and 7 bases from J, leaving 12 bases between. CDR3 residues: CASSDQGGLEAFF. For the CDR3, the DNA is TGTGCCAGCAGTGACCAGGGTGGCCTTGAAGCTTTCTTT.

The chain is built from TRBV6-6 and TRBJ1-2, with a possible D match to TRBD1 (5 bases). The CDR3 runs to 14 residues. Germline CDR1 is MNHNY and CDR2 is SVGAGI (reference sequence). V dropped 7 bases and J dropped 1 base, with 13 bases sitting between them. The CDR3 DNA reads as TGTGCCAGCACGGTTGGGACCGATAACTATGGCTACACCTTC. Its protein is CASTVGTDNYGYTF.

V usage is TRBV12-3 or TRBV12-4 and J usage is TRBJ2-7, with a possible D match to TRBD2 (5 bases). Deletions cut 2 bases from V and 5 bases from J, with 7 bases between. CDR3 length: 12 residues. The CDR3 coding sequence is TGTGCCAGCAGTTTAACGGAGGACGAGCAGTACTTC. As protein: CASSLTEDEQYF.

The chain employs TRBV30 and TRBJ1-2; D uncertain. The CDR3 is made up of 11 amino acids. Trimming left V 8 bases short and J 4 bases short, with 11 bases between. Germline V gene data show CDR1 as GTSNPN and CDR2 as SVGIG (reference sequence). For the CDR3, the DNA is TGTGCCCTAGCCTATAGCTATGGCTACACCTTC. It yields the protein CALAYSYGYTF.

With respect to this clone: Other DNA sequences in this sample translate to the same CDR3. This chain links TRBV30 with TRBJ2-5; D is unclear. This CDR3 has 11 amino acids. V gave up 4 bases and J gave up 2 bases, with 5 bases separating them. Germline V gene lookup returns CDR1 GTSNPN and CDR2 SVGIG (reference sequence). The CDR3 sequence: CAWTLQETQYF. CDR3 sequence (DNA): TGTGCCTGGACCCTTCAAGAGACCCAGTACTTC.